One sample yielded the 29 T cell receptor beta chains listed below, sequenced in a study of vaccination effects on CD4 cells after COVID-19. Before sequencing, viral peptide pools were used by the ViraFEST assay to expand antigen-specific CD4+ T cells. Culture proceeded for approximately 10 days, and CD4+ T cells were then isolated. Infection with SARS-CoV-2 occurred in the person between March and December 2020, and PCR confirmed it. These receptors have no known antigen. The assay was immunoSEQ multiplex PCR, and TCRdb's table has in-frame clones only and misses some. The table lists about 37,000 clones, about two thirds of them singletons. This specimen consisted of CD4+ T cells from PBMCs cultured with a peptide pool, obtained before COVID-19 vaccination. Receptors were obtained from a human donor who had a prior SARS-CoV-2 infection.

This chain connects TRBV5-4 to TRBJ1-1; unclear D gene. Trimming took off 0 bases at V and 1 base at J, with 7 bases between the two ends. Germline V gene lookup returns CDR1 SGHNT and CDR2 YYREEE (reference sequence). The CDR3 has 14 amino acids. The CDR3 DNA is TGTGCCAGCAGCTTGGAACAGCAGAACACTGAAGCTTTCTTT. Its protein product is CASSLEQQNTEAFF.

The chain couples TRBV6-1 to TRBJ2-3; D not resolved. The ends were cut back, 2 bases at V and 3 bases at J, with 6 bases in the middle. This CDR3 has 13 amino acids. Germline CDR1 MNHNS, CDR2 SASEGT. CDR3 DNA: TGTGCCAGCAGTGAACAGCCTACAGATACGCAGTATTTT. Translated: CASSEQPTDTQYF.

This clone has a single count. CDR3 sequence reads: CASSLGPDYEQYF. For the CDR3, the DNA is TGTGCCAGCTCACTCGGTCCAGACTACGAGCAGTACTTC. The chain recombines TRBV18 with TRBJ2-7; D gene unclear. V was cut by 4 bases and J by 3 bases, with 10 bases left in between. Germline V lookup: CDR1 KGHSH, CDR2 LQKENI. This CDR3 comprises 13 residues.

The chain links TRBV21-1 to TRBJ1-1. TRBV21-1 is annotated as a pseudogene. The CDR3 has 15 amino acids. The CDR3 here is CASSLWEGSSTEAFF. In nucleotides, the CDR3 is TGTGCCAGCAGCCTCTGGGAGGGGTCCAGCACTGAAGCTTTCTTT.

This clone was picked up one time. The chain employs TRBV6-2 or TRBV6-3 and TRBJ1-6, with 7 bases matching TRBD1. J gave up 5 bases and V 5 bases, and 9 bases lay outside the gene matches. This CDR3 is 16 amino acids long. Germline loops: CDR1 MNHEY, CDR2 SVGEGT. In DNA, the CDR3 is TGTGCCAGCAGTCGCGAGACAGGGTGGAATAATTCACCCCTCCACTTT. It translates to CASSRETGWNNSPLHF.

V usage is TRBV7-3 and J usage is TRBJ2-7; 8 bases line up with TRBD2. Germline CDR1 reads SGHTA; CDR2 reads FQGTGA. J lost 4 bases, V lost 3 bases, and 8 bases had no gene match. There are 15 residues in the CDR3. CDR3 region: CASSLGAGVGYEQYF. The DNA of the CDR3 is TGTGCCAGCAGCTTGGGAGCGGGAGTTGGGTACGAGCAGTACTTC.

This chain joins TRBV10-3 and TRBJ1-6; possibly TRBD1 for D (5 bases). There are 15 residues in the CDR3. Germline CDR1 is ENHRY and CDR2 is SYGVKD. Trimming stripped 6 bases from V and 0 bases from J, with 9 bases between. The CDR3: CAISEDSSYNSPLHF. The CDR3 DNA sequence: TGTGCCATCAGCGAAGACAGCTCCTATAATTCACCCCTCCACTTT.

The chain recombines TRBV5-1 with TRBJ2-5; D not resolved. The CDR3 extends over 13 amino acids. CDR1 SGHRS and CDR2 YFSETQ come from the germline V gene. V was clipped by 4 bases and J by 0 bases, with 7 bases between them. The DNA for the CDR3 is TGCGCCAGCAGCAGGGAAAACCAAGAGACCCAGTACTTC. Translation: CASSRENQETQYF.

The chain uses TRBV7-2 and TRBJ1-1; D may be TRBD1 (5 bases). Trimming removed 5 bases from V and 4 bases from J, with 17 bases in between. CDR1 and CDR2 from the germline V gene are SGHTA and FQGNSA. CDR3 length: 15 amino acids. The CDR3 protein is CASSRDGASGTEAFF. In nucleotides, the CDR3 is TGTGCCAGCAGCAGAGACGGGGCCTCGGGCACTGAAGCTTTCTTT.

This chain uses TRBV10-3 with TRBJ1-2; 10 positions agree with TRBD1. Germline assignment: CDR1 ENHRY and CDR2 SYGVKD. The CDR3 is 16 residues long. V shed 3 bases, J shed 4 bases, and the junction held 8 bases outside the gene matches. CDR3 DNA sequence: TGTGCCATCAGTGAAGGGGGGACAGGGGACCTCTATGGCTACACCTTC. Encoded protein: CAISEGGTGDLYGYTF.

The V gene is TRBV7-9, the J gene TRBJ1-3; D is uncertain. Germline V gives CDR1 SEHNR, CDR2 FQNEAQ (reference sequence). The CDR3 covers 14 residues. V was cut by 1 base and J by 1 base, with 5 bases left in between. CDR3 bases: TGTGCCAGCAGCTTAGGGGTATCTGGAAACACCATATATTTT. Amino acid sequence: CASSLGVSGNTIYF.

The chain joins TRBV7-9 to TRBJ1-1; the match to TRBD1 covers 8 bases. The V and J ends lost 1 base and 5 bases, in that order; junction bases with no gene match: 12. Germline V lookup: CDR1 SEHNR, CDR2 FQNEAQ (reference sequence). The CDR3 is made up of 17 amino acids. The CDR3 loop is CASSLVSRTGWWTEAFF. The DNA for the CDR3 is TGTGCCAGCAGCTTAGTATCTCGGACAGGGTGGTGGACTGAAGCTTTCTTT.

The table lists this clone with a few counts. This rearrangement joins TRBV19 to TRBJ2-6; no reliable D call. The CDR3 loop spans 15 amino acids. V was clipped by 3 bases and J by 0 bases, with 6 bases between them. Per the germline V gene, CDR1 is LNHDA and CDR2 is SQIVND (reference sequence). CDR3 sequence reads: CASSIRISGANVLTF. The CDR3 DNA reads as TGTGCCAGTAGTATCCGTATCTCTGGGGCCAACGTCCTGACTTTC.

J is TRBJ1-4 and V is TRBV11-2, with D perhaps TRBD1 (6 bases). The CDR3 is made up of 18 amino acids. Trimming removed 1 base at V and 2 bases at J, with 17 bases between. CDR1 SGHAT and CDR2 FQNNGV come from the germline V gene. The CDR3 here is CASSLARGGHGTNEKLFF. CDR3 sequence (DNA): TGTGCCAGCAGCTTAGCCCGGGGGGGCCATGGGACTAATGAAAAACTGTTTTTT.

CDR3 region: CASSPAGTSHTDTQYF. In nucleotides, the CDR3 is TGCGCCAGCAGTCCAGCCGGGACATCGCATACAGATACGCAGTATTTT. The chain uses TRBV5-1 and TRBJ2-3; D is possibly TRBD1 (6 bases). The CDR3 consists of 16 residues. Germline CDR1 and CDR2: SGHRS and YFSETQ. The ends were cut back, 5 bases at V and 3 bases at J, with 19 bases in the middle.

The CDR3 loop is CASSPGTGDEQFF. CDR3 sequence (DNA): TGTGCCAGCAGCCCCGGTACGGGCGATGAGCAGTTCTTC. This rearrangement joins TRBV11-3 to TRBJ2-1, with D uncertain. CDR3 size: 13 residues. CDR1 is SGHNT and CDR2 is YENEEA in the germline V gene. The V end was cut by 5 bases, the J end by 8 bases, with 13 bases between.

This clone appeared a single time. CDR3 DNA sequence: TGCGCCAGCAGCCAACAGACAGGGGTACCTGAAGCTTTCTTT. Encoded protein: CASSQQTGVPEAFF. The chain couples TRBV4-3 to TRBJ1-1, with TRBD1 matching 8 bases. From germline, CDR1 is LGHNA and CDR2 YSLEER. The CDR3 has 14 residues. Unmatched junction bases numbered 5, after V lost 2 bases and J lost 6 bases.

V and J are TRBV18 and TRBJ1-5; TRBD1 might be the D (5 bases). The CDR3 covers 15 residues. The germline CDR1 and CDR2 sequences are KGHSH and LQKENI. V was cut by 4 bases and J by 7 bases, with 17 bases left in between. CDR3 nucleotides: TGTGCCAGCTCACGGACTCGGGGCCCGGAACAGCCCCAGCATTTT. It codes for CASSRTRGPEQPQHF.

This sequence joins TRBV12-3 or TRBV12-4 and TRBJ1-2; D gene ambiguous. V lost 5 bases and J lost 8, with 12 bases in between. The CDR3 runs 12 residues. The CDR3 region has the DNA TGTGCCAGCAGTAACGGCGGAAGGGGCTACACCTTC. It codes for CASSNGGRGYTF.

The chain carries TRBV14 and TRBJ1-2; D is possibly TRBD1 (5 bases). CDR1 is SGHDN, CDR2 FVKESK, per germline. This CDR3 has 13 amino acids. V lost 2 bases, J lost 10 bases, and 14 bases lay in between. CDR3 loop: CASSQTQGLDYTF. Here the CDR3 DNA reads TGTGCCAGCAGCCAAACTCAGGGTCTGGACTACACCTTC.

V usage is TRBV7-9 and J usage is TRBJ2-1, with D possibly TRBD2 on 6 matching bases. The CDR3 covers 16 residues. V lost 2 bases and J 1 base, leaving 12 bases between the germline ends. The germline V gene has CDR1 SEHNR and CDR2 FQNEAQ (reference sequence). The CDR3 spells CASSLSLAGSYNEQFF. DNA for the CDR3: TGTGCCAGCAGCTTATCCCTCGCGGGGTCCTACAATGAGCAGTTCTTC.

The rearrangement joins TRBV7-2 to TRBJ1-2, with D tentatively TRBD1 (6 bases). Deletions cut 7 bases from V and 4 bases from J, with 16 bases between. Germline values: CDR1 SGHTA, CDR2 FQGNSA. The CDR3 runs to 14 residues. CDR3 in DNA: TGTGCCAGCACCCCTGTAAGGGACACCTATGGCTACACCTTC. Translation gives CASTPVRDTYGYTF. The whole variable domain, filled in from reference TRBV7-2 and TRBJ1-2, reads GAGVSQSPSNKVTEKGKDVELRCDPISGHTALYWYRQSLGQGLEFLIYFQGNSAPDKSGLPSDRFSAERTGGSVSTLTIQRTQQEDSAVYLCASTPVRDTYGYTFGSGTRLTVV.

The CDR3 spells CASSPLLGPDNEQFF. DNA of the CDR3: TGTGCCAGCTCACCACTACTGGGACCGGACAATGAGCAGTTCTTC. V and J are TRBV18 and TRBJ2-1; D may be TRBD1 or TRBD2 (5 bases each). The CDR3 runs to 15 residues. Germline CDR1 KGHSH, CDR2 LQKENI. V gave up 1 base and J gave up 5 bases, with 12 bases separating them.

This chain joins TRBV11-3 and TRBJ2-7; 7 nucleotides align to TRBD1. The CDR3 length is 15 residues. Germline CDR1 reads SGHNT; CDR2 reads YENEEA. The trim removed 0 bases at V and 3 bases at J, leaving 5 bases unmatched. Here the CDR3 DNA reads TGTGCCAGCAGCTTAGAGGGGACAGTAGGCTACGAGCAGTACTTC. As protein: CASSLEGTVGYEQYF.

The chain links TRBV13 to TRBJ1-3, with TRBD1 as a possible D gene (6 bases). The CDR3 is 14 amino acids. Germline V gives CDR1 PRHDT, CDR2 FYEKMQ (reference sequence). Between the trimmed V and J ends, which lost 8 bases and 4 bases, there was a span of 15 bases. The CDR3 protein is CASQDTGRGNTIYF. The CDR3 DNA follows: TGTGCCAGCCAAGACACAGGGCGCGGAAACACCATATATTTT.

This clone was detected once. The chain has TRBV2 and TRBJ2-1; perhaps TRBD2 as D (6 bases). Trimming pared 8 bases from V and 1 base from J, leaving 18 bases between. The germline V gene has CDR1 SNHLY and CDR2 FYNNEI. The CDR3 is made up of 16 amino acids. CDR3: CASSNGWRDSYNEQFF. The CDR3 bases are TGTGCCAGCTCCAATGGGTGGAGGGATTCCTACAATGAGCAGTTCTTC.

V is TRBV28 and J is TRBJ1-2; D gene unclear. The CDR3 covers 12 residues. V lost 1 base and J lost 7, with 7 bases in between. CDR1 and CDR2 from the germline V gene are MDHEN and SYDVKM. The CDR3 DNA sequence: TGTGCCAGCAGTTTATCTGGGTCTGGCTACACCTTC. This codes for CASSLSGSGYTF.

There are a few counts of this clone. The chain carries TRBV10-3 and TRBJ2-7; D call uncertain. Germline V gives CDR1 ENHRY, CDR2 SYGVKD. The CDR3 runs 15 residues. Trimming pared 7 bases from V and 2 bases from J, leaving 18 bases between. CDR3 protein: CAIKEGPAMAYEQYF. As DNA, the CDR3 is TGTGCCATCAAAGAAGGGCCAGCGATGGCCTACGAGCAGTACTTC.

In DNA, the CDR3 is TGTGCCAGCCTCCCGACAGGGGGCCTCGATGAGCAGTTCTTC. Amino acid sequence: CASLPTGGLDEQFF. This chain uses TRBV28 with TRBJ2-1; 10 nucleotides align to TRBD1. Germline assignment: CDR1 MDHEN and CDR2 SYDVKM. The CDR3 extends over 14 amino acids. Trimming cost V 8 bases and J 8 bases; bases outside gene matches: 9.